One and the same sample provided the 14 T cell receptor beta chains below, sequenced in a study of cytomegalovirus exposure and HLA in healthy donors. Vbeta (60) and Jbeta (13) primers were used in the PCR. The assay was immunoSEQ multiplex PCR, and TCRdb's table has in-frame clones only and misses some. The repertoire has some 110,000 clones, around three quarters of them found once; the top ten carry around 3%. What was sequenced was PBMCs. The receptors come from a woman between 18 and 29 years old in good health and CMV-seropositive.

The rearrangement uses TRBV2 and TRBJ2-7, with TRBD2 matching 7 bases. Germline V lookup: CDR1 SNHLY, CDR2 FYNNEI. The CDR3 length is 14 residues. After removal of 6 bases from V and 2 bases from J, the junction contained 7 bases not matched to a gene. CDR3 nucleotide sequence: TGTGCCAGCAGGGAGCGGGAATCCCCCTACGAGCAGTACTTC. Amino acid sequence: CASRERESPYEQYF.

The V gene is TRBV14, the J gene TRBJ1-5, with TRBD1 as a possible D gene (5 bases). CDR1 and CDR2 from the germline V gene are SGHDN and FVKESK. The length of the CDR3 is 14 residues. Trimming removed 4 bases from V and 6 bases from J, with 13 bases in between. CDR3 bases: TGTGCCAGCAGCCGCGGACGGGGGGTTCAGCCCCAGCATTTT. It specifies CASSRGRGVQPQHF. Variable domain in full (rest from reference TRBV14 and TRBJ1-5): EAGVTQFPSHSVIEKGQTVTLRCDPISGHDNLYWYRRVMGKEIKFLLHFVKESKQDESGMPNNRFLAERTGGTYSTLKVQPAELEDSGVYFCASSRGRGVQPQHFGDGTRLSIL.

The rearrangement uses TRBV28 and TRBJ2-1; TRBD2 agrees at 16 bases. The CDR3 consists of 17 residues. V dropped 5 bases and J dropped 2; count of bases not matched to a gene: 3. CDR1 and CDR2 (germline): MDHEN, SYDVKM. In DNA, the CDR3 is TGTGCCAGCAGTAAAGGGACTAGCGGGAGGGCCTACAATGAGCAGTTCTTC. It translates to CASSKGTSGRAYNEQFF.

This chain links TRBV5-1 with TRBJ2-5; 8 nucleotides agree with TRBD1. Germline loops: CDR1 SGHRS, CDR2 YFSETQ. The CDR3 runs to 14 residues. Trimming removed 8 bases from V and 5 bases from J; junction bases left unmatched: 11. CDR3 nucleotide sequence: TGCGCCAGTACGTCAGGGGGCGCCGGGGAGACCCAGTACTTC. Translating it yields CASTSGGAGETQYF.

This sequence joins TRBV18 and TRBJ1-4; D is perhaps TRBD1 (5 bases). The length of the CDR3 is 16 residues. From germline, CDR1 is KGHSH and CDR2 LQKENI. V lost 0 bases and J 0 bases, leaving 8 bases between the germline ends. For the CDR3, the DNA is TGTGCCAGCTCACCACCGGGGGGGGCAACTAATGAAAAACTGTTTTTT. Protein: CASSPPGGATNEKLFF.

The chain carries TRBV27 and TRBJ1-5, with 11 nucleotides matching TRBD1. This CDR3 is built from 15 residues. Germline-derived CDR1 and CDR2 are MNHEY and SMNVEV (reference sequence). After removal of 5 bases from V and 4 bases from J, the junction contained 4 bases not matched to a gene. DNA of the CDR3: TGTGCCAGCAGTACAGGGACAGGGGGGAATCAGCCCCAGCATTTT. Translating gives CASSTGTGGNQPQHF.

This chain connects TRBV2 to TRBJ2-7; 13 positions match TRBD2. The V gene end was trimmed by 6 bases and the J gene end by 4 bases; junction bases not matched to a gene: 3. Germline V gene data show CDR1 as SNHLY and CDR2 as FYNNEI. This CDR3 contains 14 residues. In DNA, the CDR3 is TGTGCCAGCAGCACACTAGCGGGAGGGTACGAGCAGTACTTC. Its translation is CASSTLAGGYEQYF.

The chain joins TRBV11-3 to TRBJ2-7; D not certain. The CDR3 runs 15 residues. The germline V gene has CDR1 SGHNT and CDR2 YENEEA. The ends were cut back, 1 base at V and 3 bases at J, with 13 bases in the middle. The DNA for the CDR3 is TGTGCCAGCAGCTTAGTACTGGCAGGATTCTACGAGCAGTACTTC. Protein product: CASSLVLAGFYEQYF.

Only one count was recorded for this clone. Relative to the germline gene, one junction end is altered; a read error may explain this. This chain connects TRBV7-7 to TRBJ2-5, with TRBD2 matching 8 bases. Germline lookup yields CDR1 SSHAT and CDR2 FNYEAQ (reference sequence). CDR3 length: 19 amino acids. DNA of the CDR3: TGTGCTAGCAGCTTAGGATTAGGTAGGGGCCAGCGGGAGATGGAGACCCAGTACTTC. This sequence encodes CASSLGLGRGQREMETQYF. Full variable domain (missing parts from reference TRBV7-7 and TRBJ2-5): GAGVSQSPRYKVTKRGQDVTLRCDPISSHATLYWYQQALGQGPEFLTYFNYEAQPDKSGLPSDRFSAERPEGSISTLTIQRTEQRDSAMYRCASSLGLGRGQREMETQYFGPGTRLLVL.

The J gene is TRBJ1-5, the V gene TRBV27; tentatively, D is TRBD1 (5 bases). CDR1 is MNHEY, CDR2 SMNVEV, per germline (reference sequence). The CDR3 extends over 14 amino acids. V was trimmed by 2 bases and J by 5 bases, leaving 10 bases between them. The CDR3 DNA sequence: TGTGCCAGCAGTTTAAGGGGCAGAGATCAGCCCCAGCATTTT. This gives the protein CASSLRGRDQPQHF.

This CDR3 is CASSYTQGGKTEAFF. In DNA, the CDR3 is TGTGCCAGCAGTTACACTCAGGGGGGAAAAACTGAAGCTTTCTTT. The chain has TRBV6-6 and TRBJ1-1; 7 bases fit TRBD1. The CDR3 runs to 15 residues. J gave up 5 bases and V 2 bases, and 8 bases lay outside the gene matches. Germline V CDR1 and CDR2: MNHNY, SVGAGI (reference sequence).

The chain employs TRBV15 and TRBJ2-3; weak D call: TRBD1 (5 bases). CDR1 and CDR2 (germline): LNHNV, YYDKDF (reference sequence). Trimming pared 0 bases from V and 6 bases from J, leaving 13 bases between. The CDR3 has 15 residues. Here the CDR3 reads CATSREGDLGDTQYF. The CDR3 DNA sequence: TGTGCCACCAGCAGAGAAGGGGATTTAGGCGATACGCAGTATTTT.

The chain couples TRBV7-9 to TRBJ2-7, with TRBD2 identical over 9 bases. Germline-derived CDR1 and CDR2 are SEHNR and FQNEAQ (reference sequence). This CDR3 is built from 15 residues. J gave up 7 bases and V 4 bases, and 11 bases lay outside the gene matches. The CDR3 reads CASSYGSGSMEEQYF. For the CDR3, the DNA is TGTGCCAGCAGCTATGGTAGCGGGAGTATGGAAGAGCAGTACTTC.

The rearrangement uses TRBV28 and TRBJ1-2; 8 positions agree with TRBD1. The CDR3 contains 16 residues. V lost 3 bases and J lost 2; bases outside the gene matches: 8. In germline, CDR1 is MDHEN, CDR2 SYDVKM. CDR3: CASSFPLGQVNYGYTF. CDR3 nucleotide sequence: TGTGCCAGCAGTTTCCCCCTGGGACAGGTGAACTATGGCTACACCTTC.